Following are 6 T cell receptor beta chains from one sample sequenced in a study of Graves' ophthalmopathy and Graves' hyperthyroidism. Amplification of the TCR beta CDR3 regions used RNA transcripts (as template). Following a first-round RT-PCR that used HTBI primers, a second-round multiplex PCR was carried out. TCRdb recomputed calls from the multiplex PCR reads with MiXCR, one row per CDR3 protein. The sample holds 220,000 or so distinct CDR3 sequences, around a fifth seen once. The sequenced material came from peripheral blood. Source of these receptors: a woman between 45 and 65 years old with Graves' ophthalmopathy.

V gene TRBV19 combines with J gene TRBJ2-2; TRBD2 matches 7 bases. J lost 1 base, V lost 7 bases, and 15 bases had no gene match. Germline V gene lookup returns CDR1 LNHDA and CDR2 SQIVND (reference sequence). This CDR3 has 18 residues. This CDR3 reads CASNSDTQAGMNTGELFF. The DNA for the CDR3 is TGTGCCAGTAACTCGGACACCCAAGCGGGGATGAACACCGGGGAGCTGTTTTTT.

This clonotype was seen ten or more times. This chain connects TRBV20-1 to TRBJ2-5; the match to TRBD1 covers 9 bases. Germline-derived CDR1 and CDR2 are DFQATT and SNEGSKA (reference sequence). With 0 bases clipped from V and 5 bases from J, the junction kept 7 bases outside the gene matches. CDR3 length equals 15 residues. The CDR3 DNA sequence: TGCAGTGCTAGAGAGCACAGGGGGCTAGGGGAGACCCAGTACTTC. Protein product: CSAREHRGLGETQYF.

This chain joins TRBV6-2 or TRBV6-3 and TRBJ1-2; D may be TRBD1 (6 bases). Germline V lookup: CDR1 MNHEY, CDR2 SVGEGT. Trimming cost V 5 bases and J 6 bases, with 13 bases left between them. The CDR3 spans 13 residues. The CDR3 loop reads CASSDTGAHGYTF. DNA for the CDR3: TGTGCCAGCAGTGATACGGGGGCACATGGCTACACCTTC.

This clonotype was counted between two and nine times. This chain links TRBV5-1 with TRBJ2-5; weak D call: TRBD2 (5 bases). The V and J ends lost 4 bases and 0 bases respectively, with 10 bases between them. The CDR3 totals 14 residues. From germline, CDR1 is SGHRS and CDR2 YFSETQ. The CDR3 region has the DNA TGCGCCAGCAGCGCCCGGAGGAACCAAGAGACCCAGTACTTC. It encodes CASSARRNQETQYF.

This clonotype was observed many times. The rearrangement links TRBV20-1 to TRBJ1-5; D might be TRBD1 (6 bases). The germline gives CDR1 DFQATT, CDR2 SNEGSKA (reference sequence). Trimming pared 4 bases from V and 6 bases from J, leaving 13 bases between. The CDR3 spans 13 residues. The CDR3 loop is CSATWTVGQPQHF. The CDR3 nucleotides read TGCAGTGCTACCTGGACAGTCGGTCAGCCCCAGCATTTT.

About this clonotype itself: Sequence at one end of the junction differs from germline and may be a read error. The chain uses TRBV29-1 and TRBJ2-7; 7 bases are a match to TRBD1. Germline CDR1 reads SQVTM; CDR2 reads ANQGSEA. The CDR3 consists of 16 residues. CDR3: CSGEDKGWGQIYEQYF. The CDR3 coding sequence is TGCAGCGGTGAAGACAAGGGATGGGGACAGATCTACGAGCAGTACTTC.